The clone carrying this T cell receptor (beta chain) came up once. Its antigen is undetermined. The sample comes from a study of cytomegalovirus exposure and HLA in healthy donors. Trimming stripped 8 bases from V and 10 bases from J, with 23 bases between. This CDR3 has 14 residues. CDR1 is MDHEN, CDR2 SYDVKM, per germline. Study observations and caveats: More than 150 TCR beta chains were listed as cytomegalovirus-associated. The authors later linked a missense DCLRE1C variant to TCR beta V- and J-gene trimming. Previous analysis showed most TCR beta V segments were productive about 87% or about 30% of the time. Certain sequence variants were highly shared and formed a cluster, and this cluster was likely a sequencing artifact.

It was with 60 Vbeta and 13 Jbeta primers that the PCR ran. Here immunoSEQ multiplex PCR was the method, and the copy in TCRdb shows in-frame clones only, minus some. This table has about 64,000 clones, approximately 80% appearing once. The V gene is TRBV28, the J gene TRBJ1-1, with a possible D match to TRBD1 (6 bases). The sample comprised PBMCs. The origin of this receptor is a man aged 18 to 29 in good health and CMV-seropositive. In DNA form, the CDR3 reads TGTGCCAGCGAGGACCCACAGGGACCTCGTGGAGCTTTCTTT. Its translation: CASEDPQGPRGAFF. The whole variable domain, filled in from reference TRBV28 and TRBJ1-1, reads DVKVTQSSRYLVKRTGEKVFLECVQDMDHENMFWYRQDPGLGLRLIYFSYDVKMKEKGDIPEGYSVSREKKERFSLILESASTNQTSMYLCASEDPQGPRGAFFGQGTRLTVV.